The next 20 T cell receptor beta chains were all read from a single sample in a study of CD8+CD57+ T cells in acquired aplastic anemia. According to the study, genomic DNA was the template for TCR beta VDJ and CDR3 profiling. From the reads, TCRdb called clonotypes with MiXCR, one entry per CDR3 protein. Here the sample spans around 180,000 distinct CDR3 sequences, under 75% being singletons. The specimen was sorted CD4+, CD8+, or CD8+CD57+ T cells (not recorded which) from PBMCs. These receptors were taken from a human donor in good health.

This clonotype showed up just a few times. The chain links TRBV29-1 to TRBJ1-1, with D tentatively TRBD1 (6 bases). V was pared by 3 bases and J by 0 bases, with 8 bases between. Germline-derived CDR1 and CDR2 are SQVTM and ANQGSEA. The CDR3 is 13 residues long. The chain's CDR3 is CSVERDMNTEAFF. The DNA of the CDR3 is TGCAGCGTTGAGAGGGACATGAACACTGAAGCTTTCTTT.

V and J are TRBV19 and TRBJ1-1, with no clear D. V lost 2 bases to trimming and J lost 7 bases, with 8 bases between them. The CDR3 is 12 residues long. The germline CDR1 and CDR2 sequences are LNHDA and SQIVND (reference sequence). CDR3 region: CASSIPQNEAFF. CDR3 nucleotides: TGTGCCAGTAGTATACCCCAAAATGAAGCTTTCTTT.

The chain employs TRBV7-7 and TRBJ2-5; the match to TRBD2 covers 10 bases. This CDR3 is 16 amino acids long. V gave up 1 base and J gave up 5 bases; unmatched junction bases: 7. Germline V CDR1 and CDR2: SSHAT, FNYEAQ (reference sequence). The DNA for the CDR3 is TGTGCCAGCAGCTTAGGGGCTAGCGGGAGAGGGGAGACCCAGTACTTC. It codes for CASSLGASGRGETQYF.

The J gene is TRBJ2-3, the V gene TRBV11-2; TRBD2 aligns across 14 bases. Germline V gene lookup returns CDR1 SGHAT and CDR2 FQNNGV. The CDR3 has 15 residues. Trimming removed 7 bases from V and 5 bases from J; junction bases left unmatched: 5. CDR3 nucleotide sequence: TGTGCCAGCACCCCGGGACTAGCGGGAGAAGATACGCAGTATTTT. Translated: CASTPGLAGEDTQYF.

This clonotype came up once. V and J are TRBV20-1 and TRBJ1-2; a possible D gene is TRBD1 (5 bases). This CDR3 is 13 amino acids long. V gave up 4 bases and J gave up 0 bases, with 9 bases separating them. Germline CDR1 DFQATT, CDR2 SNEGSKA (reference sequence). CDR3 in amino acids: CSATGASNYGYTF. The CDR3, as DNA: TGCAGTGCTACCGGGGCCTCTAACTATGGCTACACCTTC.

J is TRBJ2-7 and V is TRBV7-2; D ambiguous. The CDR3 runs 14 residues. The germline V and J ends were trimmed by 5 bases and 6 bases, with 17 bases remaining between them. CDR1 and CDR2 (germline): SGHTA, FQGNSA. CDR3 sequence: CASSLLGSSAEQYF. In DNA form, the CDR3 reads TGTGCCAGCAGCCTTCTGGGAAGCTCGGCCGAGCAGTACTTC.

This clonotype has more than one count but fewer than ten. The CDR3 reads CASSYLAGVFTGELFF. The CDR3, as DNA: TGTGCCAGCAGTTATTTGGCAGGAGTATTCACCGGGGAGCTGTTTTTT. The rearrangement uses TRBV6-1 and TRBJ2-2; D uncertain. This CDR3 comprises 16 residues. Trimming shortened V by 5 bases and J by 4 bases, and 17 bases separated the two germline ends. Germline CDR1 and CDR2: MNHNS and SASEGT.

This clonotype was seen once. The J gene is TRBJ1-2, the V gene TRBV24-1, with no clear D. In germline, CDR1 is KGHDR, CDR2 SFDVKD. This CDR3 has 13 residues. V was trimmed by 5 bases and J by 4 bases, leaving 10 bases between them. CDR3 bases: TGTGCCACCAGTGCCGGACTCCGCTATGGCTACACCTTC. Its protein product is CATSAGLRYGYTF.

The chain uses TRBV20-1 and TRBJ2-1; D call uncertain. V was cut by 5 bases and J by 7 bases, with 15 bases left in between. Germline values: CDR1 DFQATT, CDR2 SNEGSKA (reference sequence). The CDR3 is 13 residues long. CDR3 sequence reads: CSAQATEPNEQFF. Written as DNA, the CDR3 is TGCAGTGCTCAAGCCACAGAACCGAATGAGCAGTTCTTC.

This clonotype has at least ten counts. The chain recombines TRBV4-3 with TRBJ2-2; TRBD2 matches 8 bases. V was clipped by 0 bases and J by 6 bases; unmatched bases: 3. Germline V gives CDR1 LGHNA, CDR2 YSLEER. The CDR3 covers 15 residues. The CDR3 reads CASSQEREGPGELFF. The CDR3 bases are TGCGCCAGCAGCCAAGAACGGGAGGGCCCCGGGGAGCTGTTTTTT.

The J gene is TRBJ2-1, the V gene TRBV7-8; D not resolved. The length of the CDR3 is 12 residues. Germline V gene lookup returns CDR1 SGHVS and CDR2 FQNEAQ. Trimming took 5 bases from V and 11 from J, leaving 13 bases between them. The DNA for the CDR3 is TGTGCCAGCAGCAGTACCGGGCCCCAGCAGTTCTTC. This sequence encodes CASSSTGPQQFF.

At least ten counts were recorded for this clonotype. This CDR3 reads CASRGTSGAYNEQFF. DNA for the CDR3: TGTGCCAGCAGGGGGACTAGCGGAGCCTACAATGAGCAGTTCTTC. This chain links TRBV2 with TRBJ2-1, with 11 bases aligning to TRBD2. The CDR3 covers 15 residues. V lost 6 bases, J lost 2 bases, and 3 bases stayed unmatched. Germline values: CDR1 SNHLY, CDR2 FYNNEI.

Regarding this clonotype: Compared with germline, one end of the junction differs, possibly owing to a read error. The chain has TRBV29-1 and TRBJ2-7; D might be TRBD1 (6 bases). The CDR3 totals 14 residues. Germline V CDR1 and CDR2: SQVTM, ANQGSEA. The CDR3 sequence: CSFLVTGNSHEQYF. In nucleotides, the CDR3 is TGCAGCTTCCTCGTAACAGGGAACTCCCACGAGCAGTACTTC.

The chain is built from TRBV7-9 and TRBJ1-4; 9 bases line up with TRBD1. The CDR3 totals 15 residues. From germline, CDR1 is SEHNR and CDR2 FQNEAQ (reference sequence). Trimming at V came to 5 bases and at J to 7 bases, leaving 8 bases not matched to a gene. The CDR3 DNA sequence: TGTGCCAGCAGCCTGGGGACAGGGACTTTTGAAAAACTGTTTTTT. Encoded protein: CASSLGTGTFEKLFF.

The chain couples TRBV7-2 to TRBJ2-5, with D perhaps TRBD2 (5 bases). V was trimmed by 1 base and J by 4 bases, leaving 10 bases between them. Germline V gives CDR1 SGHTA, CDR2 FQGNSA. This CDR3 contains 14 residues. The CDR3 nucleotides are TGTGCCAGCAGCTTAGGAGGGTGGGGAGAGACCCAGTACTTC. This codes for CASSLGGWGETQYF.

This chain links TRBV19 with TRBJ2-7; TRBD2 agrees at 7 bases. The J call may be in error: the DNA end matches TRBJ2-1 better. From germline, CDR1 is LNHDA and CDR2 SQIVND (reference sequence). The CDR3 is made up of 15 amino acids. CDR3 residues: CASSIQAGSYNEQFF. In DNA form, the CDR3 reads TGTGCCAGTAGTATCCAAGCGGGGTCCTACAATGAGCAGTTCTTC.

The table lists this clonotype with many counts. The chain employs TRBV3-1 and TRBJ2-7; 10 bases are shared with TRBD1. V lost 6 bases to trimming and J lost 3 bases; unmatched junction nucleotides: 5. Germline CDR1 is LGHDT and CDR2 is YNNKEL (reference sequence). This CDR3 is 14 amino acids long. CDR3 region: CASSTGTGVYEQYF. As DNA, the CDR3 is TGTGCCAGCAGTACCGGGACAGGGGTCTACGAGCAGTACTTC.

This chain uses TRBV20-1 with TRBJ2-3; D may match TRBD1 or TRBD2 (5 bases each). V was shortened by 6 bases and J by 2 bases, with 18 bases between the two germline ends. Germline-derived CDR1 and CDR2 are DFQATT and SNEGSKA (reference sequence). The CDR3 covers 15 residues. CDR3 residues: CSAGESNVLTDTQYF. For the CDR3, the DNA is TGCAGTGCAGGGGAGTCCAACGTCCTCACAGATACGCAGTATTTT.

To note about this clonotype: Its ends do not fully match the called genes, so a read error is possible. The V gene is TRBV10-3, the J gene TRBJ2-3, with 7 bases that match TRBD2. The CDR3 extends over 16 amino acids. Looked up from germline, CDR1 is ENHRY and CDR2 is SYGVKD. The CDR3 region has the DNA TGTGCCAGCAGTTTGGGGGGGGGGACGTCCCTGGGTACGCAGTATTTT. Translated, it gives CASSLGGGTSLGTQYF.

The chain carries TRBV20-1 and TRBJ2-5; TRBD2 matches 14 bases. Germline V gives CDR1 DFQATT, CDR2 SNEGSKA (reference sequence). V dropped 0 bases and J dropped 6; count of bases not matched to a gene: 15. This CDR3 has 19 residues. CDR3 residues: CSARDSGLAGVLTMKTQYF. DNA for the CDR3: TGCAGTGCTAGAGACTCGGGACTAGCGGGAGTCCTAACTATGAAGACCCAGTACTTC.